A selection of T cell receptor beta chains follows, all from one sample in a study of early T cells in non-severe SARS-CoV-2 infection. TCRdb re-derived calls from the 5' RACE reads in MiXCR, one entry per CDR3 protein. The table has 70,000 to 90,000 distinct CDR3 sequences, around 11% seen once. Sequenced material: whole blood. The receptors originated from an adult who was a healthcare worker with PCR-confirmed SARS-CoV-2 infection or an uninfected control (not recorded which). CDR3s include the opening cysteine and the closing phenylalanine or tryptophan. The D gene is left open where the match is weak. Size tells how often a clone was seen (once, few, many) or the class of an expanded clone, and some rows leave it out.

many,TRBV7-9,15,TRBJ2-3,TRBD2,CASSPAGTKGDTQYF,TGTGCCAGCAGCCCCGCCGGGACTAAGGGAGATACGCAGTATTTT
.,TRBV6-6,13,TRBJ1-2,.,CASSYVSNYGYTF,TGTGCCAGCAGTTACGTTTCTAACTATGGCTACACCTTC
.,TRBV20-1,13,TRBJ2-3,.,CSASESGTDTQYF,TGCAGTGCTAGTGAAAGCGGTACAGATACGCAGTATTTT
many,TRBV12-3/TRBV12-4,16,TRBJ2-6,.,CASSLGNPSGANVLTF,TGTGCCAGCAGTTTAGGGAACCCCTCTGGGGCCAACGTCCTGACTTTC
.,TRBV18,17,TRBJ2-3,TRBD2,CASSPPRASGMGDTQYF,TGTGCCAGCTCACCACCGAGAGCTAGCGGGATGGGAGATACGCAGTATTTT
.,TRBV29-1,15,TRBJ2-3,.,CSVEDVRASTDTQYF,TGCAGCGTTGAAGATGTCAGGGCCAGCACAGATACGCAGTATTTT
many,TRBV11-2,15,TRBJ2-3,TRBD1,CASSLAGQGPDTQYF,TGTGCCAGCAGCTTAGCGGGACAGGGCCCAGATACGCAGTATTTT
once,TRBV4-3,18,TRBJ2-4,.,CANSQAGRGRDPKNIQYF,TGCGCCAACAGCCAAGCCGGTCGGGGTAGGGACCCCAAAAACATTCAGTACTTC
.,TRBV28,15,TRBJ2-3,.,CASSFLSFSTDTQYF,TGTGCCAGCAGTTTTTTATCCTTTAGCACAGATACGCAGTATTTT
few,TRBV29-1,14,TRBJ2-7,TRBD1,CSVTGQGITYEQYF,TGCAGCGTTACGGGACAGGGGATAACCTACGAGCAGTACTTC
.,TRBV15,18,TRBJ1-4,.,CATSRDLGNTAANEKLFF,TGTGCCACCAGCAGAGATCTGGGGAATACCGCGGCTAATGAAAAACTGTTTTTT
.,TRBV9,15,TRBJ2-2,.,CASSPVFPNTGELFF,TGTGCCAGCAGCCCCGTTTTTCCAAACACCGGGGAGCTGTTTTTT
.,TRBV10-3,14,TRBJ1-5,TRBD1,CAISDQTGEQPQHF,TGTGCCATCAGTGACCAAACAGGGGAACAGCCCCAGCATTTT
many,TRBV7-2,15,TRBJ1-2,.,CASSSPGPTPYGYTF,TGTGCCAGCAGCTCACCCGGACCGACCCCATATGGCTACACCTTC
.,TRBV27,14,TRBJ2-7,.,CASTTGPSSYEQYF,TGTGCCAGCACTACGGGGCCCTCCTCCTACGAGCAGTACTTC
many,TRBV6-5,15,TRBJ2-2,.,CASRLARVNTGELFF,TGTGCCAGCAGGCTGGCGAGGGTCAACACCGGGGAGCTGTTTTTT
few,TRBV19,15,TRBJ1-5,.,CASSIGDDSNQPQHF,TGTGCCAGTAGTATTGGTGATGATAGCAATCAGCCCCAGCATTTT
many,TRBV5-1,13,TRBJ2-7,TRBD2,CASSFLAGGEQYF,TGCGCCAGCAGCTTCCTAGCGGGGGGCGAGCAGTACTTC
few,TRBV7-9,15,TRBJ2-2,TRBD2,CASSKLAANTGELFF,TGTGCCAGCAGCAAGCTAGCGGCGAACACCGGGGAGCTGTTTTTT
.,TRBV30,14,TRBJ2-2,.,CAWSPWGNTGELFF,TGTGCCTGGAGCCCGTGGGGGAACACCGGGGAGCTGTTTTTT
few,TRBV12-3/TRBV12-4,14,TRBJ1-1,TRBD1,CASSSRTGNTEAFF,TGTGCCAGCAGTTCGCGGACAGGCAACACTGAAGCTTTCTTT
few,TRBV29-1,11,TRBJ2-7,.,CSARGAGEQYF,TGCAGCGCGCGGGGTGCCGGGGAGCAGTACTTC
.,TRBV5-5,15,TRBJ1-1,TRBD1,CASSFFGQGGTEAFF,TGTGCCAGCAGCTTCTTCGGACAGGGCGGCACTGAAGCTTTCTTT
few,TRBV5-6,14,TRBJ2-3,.,CASLGGPSTDTQYF,TGTGCCAGCTTGGGGGGTCCTAGCACAGATACGCAGTATTTT
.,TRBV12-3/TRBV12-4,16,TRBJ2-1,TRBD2,CASSLSGGGAYNEQFF,TGTGCCAGCAGTTTGTCTGGCGGGGGGGCCTATAATGAGCAGTTCTTC
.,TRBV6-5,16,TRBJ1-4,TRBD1,CASKGQGEATNEKLFF,TGTGCCAGCAAAGGTCAGGGGGAGGCAACTAATGAAAAACTGTTTTTT
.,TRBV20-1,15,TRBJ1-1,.,CSVRSLFEESAEAFF,TGCAGTGTTCGGTCTCTATTTGAGGAAAGTGCTGAAGCTTTCTTT
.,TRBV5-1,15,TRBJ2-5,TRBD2,CASRGNGTIQETQYF,TGCGCCAGCAGGGGAAACGGGACTATACAAGAGACCCAGTACTTC
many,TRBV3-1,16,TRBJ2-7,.,CASSLGHPKSSYEQYF,TGTGCCAGCAGCCTCGGACACCCCAAATCCTCCTACGAGCAGTACTTC
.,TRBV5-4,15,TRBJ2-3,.,CASSLEVSRTDTQYF,TGTGCCAGCAGCTTGGAGGTTTCCCGCACAGATACGCAGTATTTT
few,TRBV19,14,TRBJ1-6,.,CASRGKVGAAPLHF,TGTGCCAGTAGAGGGAAAGTCGGGGCGGCACCCCTCCACTTT
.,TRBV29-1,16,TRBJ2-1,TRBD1,CSVEGLTGGDYNEQFF,TGCAGCGTTGAGGGGCTGACAGGGGGTGACTACAATGAGCAGTTCTTC
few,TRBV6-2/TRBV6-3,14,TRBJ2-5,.,CASRRDGTQETQYF,TGTGCCAGCAGGAGGGACGGGACCCAAGAGACCCAGTACTTC
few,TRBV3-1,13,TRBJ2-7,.,CASSQKEGVEQYF,TGTGCCAGCAGCCAGAAGGAGGGGGTTGAGCAGTACTTC
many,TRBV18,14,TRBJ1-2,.,CASSPPQGREGYTF,TGTGCCAGCTCACCACCGCAGGGTCGGGAAGGCTACACCTTC
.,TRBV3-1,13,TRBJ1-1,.,CASSWGGNTEAFF,TGTGCCAGCAGCTGGGGAGGGAACACTGAAGCTTTCTTT
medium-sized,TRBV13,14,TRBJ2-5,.,CASTNGDYQETQYF,TGTGCCAGCACTAACGGGGACTACCAAGAGACCCAGTACTTC
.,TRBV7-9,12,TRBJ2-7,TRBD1,CASSPGPGTGYF,TGTGCCAGCAGCCCCGGGCCTGGGACAGGGTACTTC
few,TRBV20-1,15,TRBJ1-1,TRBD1,CSAGDRGRMNTEAFF,TGCAGTGCTGGGGACAGGGGGAGGATGAACACTGAAGCTTTCTTT
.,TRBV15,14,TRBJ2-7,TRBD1,CATSSRDRSNEQYF,TGTGCCACCAGCAGTCGGGACAGGAGTAACGAGCAGTACTTC
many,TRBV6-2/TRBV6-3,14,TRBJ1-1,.,CASGGIGMNTEAFF,TGTGCCAGCGGGGGGATTGGGATGAACACTGAAGCTTTCTTT
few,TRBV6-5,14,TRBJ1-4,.,CASSYSIGSEKLFF,TGTGCCAGCAGTTACTCGATAGGGAGTGAAAAACTGTTTTTT
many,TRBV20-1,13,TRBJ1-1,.,CSAMITGSTEAFF,TGCAGTGCTATGATCACAGGGAGTACTGAAGCTTTCTTT
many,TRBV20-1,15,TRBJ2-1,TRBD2,CSARLAGGTYNEQFF,TGCAGTGCTAGACTAGCGGGGGGGACTTACAATGAGCAGTTCTTC
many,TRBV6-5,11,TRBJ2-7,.,CASTGLHEQYF,TGTGCCAGCACGGGGCTGCACGAGCAGTACTTC
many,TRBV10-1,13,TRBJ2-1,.,CASSWDMYNEQFF,TGCGCCAGCAGCTGGGACATGTACAATGAGCAGTTCTTC
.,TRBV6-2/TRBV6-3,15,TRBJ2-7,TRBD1,CASSFGTGGYYEQYF,TGTGCCAGCAGTTTCGGGACAGGGGGCTACTACGAGCAGTACTTC
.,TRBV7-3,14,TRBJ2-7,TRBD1,CASSSPGQYREQYF,TGTGCCAGCAGCTCCCCGGGACAGTATCGCGAGCAGTACTTC
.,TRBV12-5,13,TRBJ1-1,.,CASGLPQSTEAFF,TGTGCTAGTGGTTTGCCCCAGAGTACTGAAGCTTTCTTT
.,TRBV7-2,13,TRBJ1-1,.,CASSQRRYTEAFF,TGTGCCAGCAGCCAAAGACGGTACACTGAAGCTTTCTTT
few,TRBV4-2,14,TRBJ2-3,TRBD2,CASSPGLAVDTQYF,TGTGCCAGCAGCCCCGGACTAGCGGTTGATACGCAGTATTTT
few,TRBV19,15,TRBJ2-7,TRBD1,CASSPGTGMAYEQYF,TGTGCCAGTAGTCCGGGGACAGGGATGGCCTACGAGCAGTACTTC
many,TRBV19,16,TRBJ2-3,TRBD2,CASSRLAGGHTDTQYF,TGTGCCAGTAGTAGACTAGCGGGGGGACACACAGATACGCAGTATTTT
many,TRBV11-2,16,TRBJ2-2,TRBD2,CASSHSSGGAAGELFF,TGTGCCAGCAGCCACAGCAGCGGGGGGGCCGCCGGGGAGCTGTTTTTT
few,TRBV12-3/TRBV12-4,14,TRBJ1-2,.,CASSTTGLNYGYTF,TGTGCCAGCAGCACTACAGGGCTTAACTATGGCTACACCTTC